The entry that follows covers one T cell receptor beta chain sequence. Some clones are missing from TCRdb's copy, which holds only in-frame ones; the method was immunoSEQ multiplex PCR. The sample lists some 60,000 clones, around 90% occurring once. V trimming: 11 bases; J trimming: 7 bases; junction bases outside the gene matches: 14. This CDR3 contains 14 residues. Per germline, CDR1 MNHNS and CDR2 SASEGT. This sample is drawn from a study of T cell changes during pregnancy in multiple sclerosis. The TCR was taken from a female donor in good health, enrolled as a control in a pregnancy study. The genes are TRBV6-1 and TRBJ2-7; 10 bases line up with TRBD1. Sequencing was performed on peripheral blood, taken in the third trimester of pregnancy. The CDR3 nucleotides are TGTGCCTCCTCGTCGGGGACAGGGGCGGGTGAGCAGTACTTC. Translation gives CASSSGTGAGEQYF.